Presented here are 24 T cell receptor beta chains from one specimen sequenced in a study of Ad26.COV2.S vaccination and SARS-CoV-2 variants. Sample treatment: some 20 received Ad26.COV2.S at low or high dose, single or two shots; 5 received placebo; per-sample allocation not given. Sampling occurred on day 63 after the first vaccine or placebo injection. The repertoire was sequenced with immunoSEQ multiplex PCR; TCRdb's copy has only in-frame clones and lacks some. The data contain roughly 420,000 clones, roughly 89% of them seen just once; the ten biggest clones take up over 2.5%. The sequenced sample was peripheral blood, obtained in a trial of Ad26.COV2.S vaccine versus placebo. These receptors were collected from a person aged 18-65 years who received the Ad26.COV2.S COVID-19 vaccine or a placebo.

The chain carries TRBV28 and TRBJ1-6; perhaps TRBD1 as D (6 bases). V was clipped by 5 bases and J by 10 bases, with 18 bases between them. Germline assignment: CDR1 MDHEN and CDR2 SYDVKM. This CDR3 is 15 amino acids long. CDR3 residues: CASSPQGKGGSPLHF. CDR3 DNA: TGTGCCAGCAGTCCACAGGGAAAGGGAGGATCACCCCTCCACTTT.

The chain recombines TRBV29-1 with TRBJ2-3; no clear D. Germline loops: CDR1 SQVTM, CDR2 ANQGSEA. The CDR3 totals 10 residues. V lost 7 bases and J lost 1, with 3 bases in between. The CDR3: CSGRTDTQYF. In DNA, the CDR3 is TGCAGCGGACGCACAGATACGCAGTATTTT.

This clone came up once. The chain employs TRBV6-1 and TRBJ1-1, with TRBD1 matching 8 bases. Germline-derived CDR1 and CDR2 are MNHNS and SASEGT. The trim removed 4 bases at V and 5 bases at J, leaving 12 bases unmatched. The CDR3 extends over 16 amino acids. The CDR3 is CASSANDRGFRTEAFF. The CDR3 nucleotides read TGTGCCAGCAGTGCCAACGACAGGGGTTTTAGGACTGAAGCTTTCTTT.

In its sample, this clone was seen a few times. The chain recombines TRBV27 with TRBJ1-6, with 8 bases fitting TRBD1. V lost 10 bases and J lost 1; bases outside the gene matches: 15. The germline CDR1 and CDR2 sequences are MNHEY and SMNVEV (reference sequence). This CDR3 contains 18 residues. CDR3 DNA: TGTGCCATCTTACAGGGGGTTGCGGGTGGATCCTATAATTCACCCCTCCACTTT. Translating gives CAILQGVAGGSYNSPLHF.

The rearrangement uses TRBV6-1 and TRBJ1-1, with D possibly TRBD1 on 5 matching bases. Trimming cost V 1 base and J 5 bases, with 11 bases left between them. Per germline, CDR1 MNHNS and CDR2 SASEGT. The CDR3 has 14 residues. Here the CDR3 reads CASSEGQGGTEAFF. CDR3 bases: TGTGCCAGCAGTGAAGGGCAGGGTGGTACTGAAGCTTTCTTT.

This sequence joins TRBV6-4 and TRBJ2-5; 10 positions match TRBD1. V lost 5 bases and J lost 5; bases outside the gene matches: 2. Germline assignment: CDR1 MRHNA and CDR2 SNTAGT. This CDR3 has 13 amino acids. DNA of the CDR3: TGTGCCAGCAGTAAGGGACAGGGGGAGACCCAGTACTTC. This encodes CASSKGQGETQYF.

The chain is built from TRBV28 and TRBJ2-6, with D perhaps matching TRBD1 (6 bases). Germline V gives CDR1 MDHEN, CDR2 SYDVKM. The CDR3 consists of 17 residues. V lost 5 bases and J 0 bases, leaving 14 bases between the germline ends. Here the CDR3 reads CASSLGRGSSGANVLTF. The DNA of the CDR3 is TGTGCCAGCAGTCTAGGTAGGGGGTCCTCTGGGGCCAACGTCCTGACTTTC.

The chain is built from TRBV10-3 and TRBJ1-1, with 7 bases fitting TRBD1. There are 13 residues in the CDR3. CDR1 is ENHRY and CDR2 is SYGVKD in the germline V gene. With V trimmed by 4 bases and J by 8 bases, 7 bases remained unmatched. The CDR3 sequence is CAISVGGGGEAFF. Written as DNA, the CDR3 is TGTGCCATCAGTGTTGGAGGGGGCGGAGAAGCTTTCTTT.

The chain joins TRBV24-1 to TRBJ1-2, with 7 nucleotides matching TRBD1. The CDR3 length is 14 residues. J lost 2 bases, V lost 4 bases, and 3 bases had no gene match. From germline, CDR1 is KGHDR and CDR2 SFDVKD. The CDR3 region has the DNA TGTGCCACCAGTGACCCGACAGGGAACTATGGCTACACCTTC. This codes for CATSDPTGNYGYTF.

This chain uses TRBV2 with TRBJ1-2; 8 nucleotides match TRBD1. CDR1 and CDR2 from the germline V gene are SNHLY and FYNNEI. V gave up 3 bases and J gave up 4 bases; unmatched junction bases: 1. The CDR3 sequence is 13 residues long. The CDR3 here is CASSDGQGYGYTF. The CDR3 DNA reads TGTGCCAGCAGTGATGGACAGGGCTATGGCTACACCTTC.

This clone was seen once. The rearrangement uses TRBV6-2 or TRBV6-3 and TRBJ1-1, with D tentatively TRBD1 (5 bases). The germline V and J ends were trimmed by 5 bases and 0 bases, with 16 bases remaining between them. CDR3 size: 16 residues. Germline values: CDR1 MNHEY, CDR2 SVGEGT. CDR3 in DNA: TGTGCCAGCAGTCTCCCACGTGGGGCCCTGAACACTGAAGCTTTCTTT. Protein product: CASSLPRGALNTEAFF.

As to this clone: This specimen includes other DNA sequences encoding the same CDR3. J is TRBJ2-7 and V is TRBV6-5; no clear D. The CDR3 has 15 residues. From germline, CDR1 is MNHEY and CDR2 SVGAGI. With 0 bases removed from V and 0 bases from J, the gap between germline ends came to 9 bases. The CDR3 protein is CASSYSGGSSYEQYF. CDR3 nucleotides: TGTGCCAGCAGTTACTCCGGCGGAAGCTCCTACGAGCAGTACTTC.

This chain connects TRBV7-2 to TRBJ1-2, with D possibly being TRBD1 (5 bases). V was cut by 4 bases and J by 8 bases, with 14 bases left in between. The CDR3 has 13 amino acids. Germline V gene data show CDR1 as SGHTA and CDR2 as FQGNSA. CDR3 region: CASSSPVGGGYTF. For the CDR3, the DNA is TGTGCCAGCAGCTCCCCTGTTGGGGGAGGCTACACCTTC.

CDR3 protein: CASSLRGGTGELFF. In DNA, the CDR3 is TGTGCCAGCAGCTTAAGAGGGGGAACCGGGGAGCTGTTTTTT. The rearrangement uses TRBV7-9 and TRBJ2-2; tentative D call: TRBD1 (6 bases). The germline V gene has CDR1 SEHNR and CDR2 FQNEAQ (reference sequence). This CDR3 spans 14 amino acids. V was cut by 2 bases and J by 5 bases, with 9 bases left in between.

The rearrangement uses TRBV6-2 or TRBV6-3 and TRBJ1-4; D is undetermined. This CDR3 is 13 amino acids long. Germline V gene lookup returns CDR1 MNHEY and CDR2 SVGEGT. V was trimmed by 0 bases and J by 5 bases, leaving 4 bases between them. This chain's CDR3 is CASSYSENEKLFF. CDR3 nucleotides: TGTGCCAGCAGTTACTCGGAAAATGAAAAACTGTTTTTT.

The rearrangement links TRBV9 to TRBJ1-1; no firm D call. Germline V lookup: CDR1 SGDLS, CDR2 YYNGEE. V shed 3 bases and J shed 6 bases, with 9 bases lying between them. The length of the CDR3 is 12 residues. DNA of the CDR3: TGTGCCAGCAGCGCCGGAGGGCCTGAAGCTTTCTTT. Encoded protein: CASSAGGPEAFF.

Of note for this clone: The same CDR3 arises from other DNA sequences in this sample as well. The CDR3 nucleotides are TGCGCCAGCAGCCAAGATAGCGAAGAGACCCAGTACTTC. Translating it yields CASSQDSEETQYF. This chain links TRBV4-1 with TRBJ2-5; the D gene is possibly TRBD2 (5 bases). CDR1 and CDR2 (germline): MGHRA, YSYEKL. V shed 0 bases and J shed 3 bases, with 5 bases lying between them. The CDR3 runs 13 residues.

The V gene is TRBV29-1, the J gene TRBJ2-3; D is unclear. The CDR3 covers 13 residues. The germline CDR1 and CDR2 sequences are SQVTM and ANQGSEA. Trimming removed 1 base at V and 2 bases at J, with 7 bases between. The CDR3 DNA sequence: TGCAGCGTTGAAGTATTAGCCACAGATACGCAGTATTTT. This sequence encodes CSVEVLATDTQYF.

The table lists this clone with a count of one. This sample also contains other DNA sequences that code for the same CDR3. The rearrangement joins TRBV9 to TRBJ2-1; 8 nucleotides line up with TRBD2. The CDR3 extends over 15 amino acids. The V gene's germline CDR1 is SGDLS and CDR2 YYNGEE. After removal of 2 bases from V and 1 base from J, the junction contained 2 bases not matched to a gene. The CDR3 coding sequence is TGTGCCAGCAGCGTTACTAGCGGATCCTACAATGAGCAGTTCTTC. Residues: CASSVTSGSYNEQFF.

The chain employs TRBV28 and TRBJ1-2; no firm D call. The CDR3 has 13 residues. Trimming cost V 2 bases and J 10 bases, with 14 bases left between them. Germline lookup yields CDR1 MDHEN and CDR2 SYDVKM. In DNA, the CDR3 is TGTGCCAGCAGTTTAAGCTGGGAGGCCCCCTACACCTTC. This encodes CASSLSWEAPYTF.

The V and J genes are TRBV7-7 and TRBJ2-5, with 9 bases that match TRBD2. The V gene's germline CDR1 is SSHAT and CDR2 FNYEAQ (reference sequence). The CDR3 sequence is 15 residues long. Trimming removed 8 bases from V and 3 bases from J; junction bases left unmatched: 10. CDR3 amino acids: CASAPRPSGEETQYF. CDR3 DNA sequence: TGTGCCAGCGCCCCACGACCTAGCGGGGAAGAGACCCAGTACTTC. Combining the CDR3 with reference TRBV7-7 and TRBJ2-5 gives the whole variable domain GAGVSQSPRYKVTKRGQDVTLRCDPISSHATLYWYQQALGQGPEFLTYFNYEAQPDKSGLPSDRFSAERPEGSISTLTIQRTEQRDSAMYRCASAPRPSGEETQYFGPGTRLLVL.

A few counts support this clone. At the DNA level, this CDR3 is encoded by other sequences in the same sample as well. The chain recombines TRBV7-3 with TRBJ1-5; TRBD1 is a possible D gene (5 bases). V lost 2 bases and J lost 4, with 6 bases in between. Germline CDR1 and CDR2: SGHTA and FQGTGA. The CDR3 totals 13 residues. The CDR3, as DNA: TGTGCCAGCAGCTTACAGGGAAATCAGCCCCAGCATTTT. It yields the protein CASSLQGNQPQHF.

The rearrangement joins TRBV7-2 to TRBJ2-7; 8 bases are shared with TRBD2. The germline V gene has CDR1 SGHTA and CDR2 FQGNSA. The CDR3 covers 15 residues. V was clipped by 6 bases and J by 7 bases; unmatched bases: 14. In DNA form, the CDR3 reads TGTGCCAGCAGTCTAAGCGGGGGCCAGATAGGGGAGCAGTACTTC. Translated, it gives CASSLSGGQIGEQYF.

The chain combines TRBV9 with TRBJ1-2; D not resolved. The CDR3 is 14 residues long. The ends were cut back, 0 bases at V and 5 bases at J, with 11 bases in the middle. Germline assignment: CDR1 SGDLS and CDR2 YYNGEE. CDR3 region: CASSVGDGFYGYTF. DNA of the CDR3: TGTGCCAGCAGCGTAGGGGATGGGTTTTATGGCTACACCTTC.